The T cell receptor (beta chain) under discussion was sequenced for a study of T cell clusters in autoimmune cytopenias. One tube held mixed TRB-A and TRB-B primer pools for touch-down PCR. TCRdb re-called the multiplex PCR reads and gives one entry per CDR3 protein, without DNA. The table for this sample gives roughly 6,500 distinct CDR3 sequences. TRB amplification used around 0.25 ug of peripheral blood genomic DNA. This clonotype registers large by frequency. From germline, CDR1 is SQVTM and CDR2 ANQGSEA. The CDR3 loop spans 12 amino acids. The data also belong to a second study, concerning T cell repertoires in aging, cancer and after chemotherapy.

The sequence was obtained from a human donor in good health. Sequencing was carried out using peripheral blood. This rearrangement joins TRBV29-1 to TRBJ2-2; TCRdb indicates TRBD1, and absent DNA this call remains unverified. This CDR3 reads CSVGTNTGELFF.